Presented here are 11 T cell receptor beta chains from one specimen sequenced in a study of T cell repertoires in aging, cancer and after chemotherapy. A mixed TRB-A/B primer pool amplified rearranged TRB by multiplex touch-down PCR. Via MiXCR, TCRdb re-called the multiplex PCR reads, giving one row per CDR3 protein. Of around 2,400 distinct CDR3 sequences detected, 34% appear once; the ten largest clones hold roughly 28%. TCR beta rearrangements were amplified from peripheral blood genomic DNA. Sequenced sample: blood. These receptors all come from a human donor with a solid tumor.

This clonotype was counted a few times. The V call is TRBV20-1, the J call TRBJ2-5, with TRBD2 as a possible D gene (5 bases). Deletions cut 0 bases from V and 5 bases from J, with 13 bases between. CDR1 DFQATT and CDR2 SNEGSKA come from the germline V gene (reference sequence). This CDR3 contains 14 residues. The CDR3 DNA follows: TGCAGTGCTAGAGATCTTGATAGCGTGGAGACCCAGTACTTC. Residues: CSARDLDSVETQYF.

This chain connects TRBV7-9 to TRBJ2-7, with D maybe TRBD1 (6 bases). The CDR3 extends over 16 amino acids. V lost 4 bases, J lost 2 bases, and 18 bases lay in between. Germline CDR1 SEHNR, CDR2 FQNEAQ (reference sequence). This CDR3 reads CASSWQSTGNAYEQYF. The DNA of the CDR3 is TGTGCCAGCAGCTGGCAATCGACAGGTAACGCCTACGAGCAGTACTTC.

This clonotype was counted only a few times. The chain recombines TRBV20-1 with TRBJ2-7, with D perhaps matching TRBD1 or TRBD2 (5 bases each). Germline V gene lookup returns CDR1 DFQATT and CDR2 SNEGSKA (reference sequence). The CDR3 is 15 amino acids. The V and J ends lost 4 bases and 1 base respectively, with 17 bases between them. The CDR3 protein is CSAIPPGTGSYEQYF. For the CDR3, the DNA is TGCAGTGCTATCCCCCCCGGGACCGGATCCTACGAGCAGTACTTC.

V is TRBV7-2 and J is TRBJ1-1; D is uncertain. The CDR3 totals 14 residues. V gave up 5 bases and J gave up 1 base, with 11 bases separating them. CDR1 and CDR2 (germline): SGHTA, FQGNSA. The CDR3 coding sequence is TGTGCCAGCAGCCCTCTTAGCCAGAACACTGAAGCTTTCTTT. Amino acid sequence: CASSPLSQNTEAFF. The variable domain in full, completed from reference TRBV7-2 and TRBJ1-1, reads GAGVSQSPSNKVTEKGKDVELRCDPISGHTALYWYRQSLGQGLEFLIYFQGNSAPDKSGLPSDRFSAERTGGSVSTLTIQRTQQEDSAVYLCASSPLSQNTEAFFGQGTRLTVV.

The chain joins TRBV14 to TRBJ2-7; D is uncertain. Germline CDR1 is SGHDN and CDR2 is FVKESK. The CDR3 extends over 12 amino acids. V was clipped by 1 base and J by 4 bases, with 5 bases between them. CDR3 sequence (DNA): TGTGCCAGCAGCCAAGTAGTGTACGAGCAGTACTTC. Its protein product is CASSQVVYEQYF.

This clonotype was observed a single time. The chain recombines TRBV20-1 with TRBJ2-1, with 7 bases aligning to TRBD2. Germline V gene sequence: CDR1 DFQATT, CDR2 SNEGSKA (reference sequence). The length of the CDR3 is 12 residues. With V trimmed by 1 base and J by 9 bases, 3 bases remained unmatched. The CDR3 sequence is CSARVGGGEQFF. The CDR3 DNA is TGCAGTGCTAGAGTTGGGGGGGGTGAGCAGTTCTTC.

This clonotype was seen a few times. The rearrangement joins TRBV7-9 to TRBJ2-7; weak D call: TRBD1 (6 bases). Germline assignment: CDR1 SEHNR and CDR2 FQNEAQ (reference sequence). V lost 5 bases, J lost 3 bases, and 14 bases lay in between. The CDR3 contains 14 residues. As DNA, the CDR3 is TGTGCCAGCAGCCCGGACAGTAAAAGCTACGAGCAGTACTTC. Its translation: CASSPDSKSYEQYF.

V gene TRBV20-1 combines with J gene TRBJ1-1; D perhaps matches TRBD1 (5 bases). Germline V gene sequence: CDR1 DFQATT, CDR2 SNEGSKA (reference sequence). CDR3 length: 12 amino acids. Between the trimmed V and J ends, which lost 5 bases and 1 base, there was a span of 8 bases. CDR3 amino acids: CSAYDRNTEAFF. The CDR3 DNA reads TGCAGTGCTTATGACAGGAACACTGAAGCTTTCTTT.

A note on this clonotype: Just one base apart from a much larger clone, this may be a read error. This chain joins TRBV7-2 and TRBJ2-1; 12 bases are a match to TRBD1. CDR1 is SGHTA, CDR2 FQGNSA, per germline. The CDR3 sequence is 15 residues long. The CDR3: CASSPSGTGGNEKFF. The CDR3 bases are TGTGCCAGCAGCCCATCCGGGACAGGGGGCAATGAGAAGTTCTTC.

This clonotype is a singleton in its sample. The CDR3 DNA is TGCGCCAGCAGTCTCGGGGGATTCACTGAAGCTTTCTTT. Translated: CASSLGGFTEAFF. The rearrangement joins TRBV10-1 to TRBJ1-1; D is perhaps TRBD1 (5 bases). Germline V gives CDR1 WNHNN, CDR2 SYGVQD (reference sequence). V lost 5 bases and J 4 bases, leaving 11 bases between the germline ends. This CDR3 is built from 13 residues.

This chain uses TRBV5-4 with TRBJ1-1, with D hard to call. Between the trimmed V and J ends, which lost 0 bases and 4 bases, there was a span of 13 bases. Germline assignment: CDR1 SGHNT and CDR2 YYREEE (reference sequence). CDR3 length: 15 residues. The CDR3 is CASSLGAGEGTEAFF. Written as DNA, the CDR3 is TGTGCCAGCAGCTTGGGAGCGGGAGAGGGCACTGAAGCTTTCTTT. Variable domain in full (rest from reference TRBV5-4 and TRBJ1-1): ETGVTQSPTHLIKTRGQQVTLRCSSQSGHNTVSWYQQALGQGPQFIFQYYREEENGRGNFPPRFSGLQFPNYSSELNVNALELDDSALYLCASSLGAGEGTEAFFGQGTRLTVV.